This is a list of T cell receptor beta chains from one sample in a study of CD8 T cells in ankylosing spondylitis. TCRdb re-analysed the 5' RACE reads in MiXCR, keeping a single row per CDR3 protein. This sample carries roughly 670,000 distinct CDR3 sequences, around 19% of them seen once, and the ten largest clones take under 20%. Sequencing was done on a sample of blood, either unsorted or a sorted T cell fraction (not recorded which). The receptor source for this set is a male donor with ankylosing spondylitis. CDR3s include the opening cysteine and the closing phenylalanine or tryptophan. Each record gives: V gene, CDR3 length, J gene, CDR3 protein.

>TRBV7-2|17|TRBJ2-3
CASSQRRTGGGTDTQYF
>TRBV12-3/TRBV12-4|15|TRBJ2-1
CASREGTDSYNEQFF
>TRBV13|13|TRBJ2-1
CACRQEGGNEQFF
>TRBV4-2|23|TRBJ2-7
CASSPQGPNFRANGAGGWNEQYF
>TRBV20-1|14|TRBJ1-5
CSASPDGYNQPQHF
>TRBV29-1|16|TRBJ2-2
CSVTTDRVVNTGELFF
>TRBV20-1|17|TRBJ2-1
CSASSPARGGLYNEQFF
>TRBV24-1|17|TRBJ1-1
CATSDSGGLPANTEALF
>TRBV20-1|15|TRBJ2-3
CSARELAGPTDTQYF
>TRBV7-2|16|TRBJ1-1
CASSLVGGLVYTEAFF
>TRBV4-1|14|TRBJ2-7
CASSQPGQAAEQYF
>TRBV12-3/TRBV12-4|15|TRBJ1-1
CASSLAWGTDTEAFF
>TRBV5-1|16|TRBJ1-2
CASSRDSQGGNYGYTF
>TRBV5-8|14|TRBJ2-2
CASSVRRRTGELFF
>TRBV6-1|14|TRBJ2-7
CASRRRPQGYEQYF
>TRBV14|14|TRBJ2-1
CASSQGFDGNEQFF
>TRBV24-1|13|TRBJ1-1
CATSDKGISEAFF
>TRBV11-2|14|TRBJ2-1
CASRIGTSGSEQFF
>TRBV5-1|15|TRBJ2-5
CASRSVGTVQETQYF
>TRBV20-1|15|TRBJ2-7
CSARPVRAPRYEQYF
>TRBV12-3/TRBV12-4|14|TRBJ1-1
CASSFPTGITEAFF
>TRBV20-1|15|TRBJ2-3
CSASFDYSSTDTQYF
>TRBV7-8|14|TRBJ2-5
CASSLFTVQETQYF
>TRBV3-1|15|TRBJ2-5
CASSQNPRAWETQYF
>TRBV3-1|17|TRBJ2-2
CASSQDEDRDQAGELFF
>TRBV20-1|15|TRBJ2-5
CSAHGPALLRETQYF
>TRBV6-1|14|TRBJ2-2
CASTVGGNTGELFF
>TRBV5-5|16|TRBJ2-7
CASSLEGSRASNEQYF
>TRBV12-3/TRBV12-4|14|TRBJ1-1
CASRVGGPNTEAFF